The clone carrying this T cell receptor (beta chain) occurred many times. Antigen unknown. The sample belongs to a study of T cells in Graves' hyperthyroidism and ophthalmopathy. General study points: Onset of ophthalmopathy came a median 6.5 months after the model predicted it. Blood also showed most of the thyroid clonotypes that were expanded above 0.001.

Germline V gene lookup returns CDR1 SNHLY and CDR2 FYNNEI. This CDR3 has 12 amino acids. Trimming removed 6 bases at V and 4 bases at J, with 9 bases between. Using RNA transcripts as the source, TCR beta CDR3 regions were amplified. HTBI primers drove first-round RT-PCR of the TCR CDR3. In TCRdb, the multiplex PCR reads were re-called with MiXCR into one record per CDR3 protein. The sample lists 450,000 to 700,000 distinct CDR3 sequences, 35% to 55% occurring once. The sequenced sample consisted of peripheral blood or thyroid tissue (not recorded which). This receptor was taken from a woman aged 18-35 years with Graves' hyperthyroidism. The chain recombines TRBV2 with TRBJ1-1; TRBD1 might be the D (6 bases). CDR3 loop: CASRHRVTEAFF. DNA for the CDR3: TGTGCCAGCAGACACAGGGTCACTGAAGCTTTCTTT.